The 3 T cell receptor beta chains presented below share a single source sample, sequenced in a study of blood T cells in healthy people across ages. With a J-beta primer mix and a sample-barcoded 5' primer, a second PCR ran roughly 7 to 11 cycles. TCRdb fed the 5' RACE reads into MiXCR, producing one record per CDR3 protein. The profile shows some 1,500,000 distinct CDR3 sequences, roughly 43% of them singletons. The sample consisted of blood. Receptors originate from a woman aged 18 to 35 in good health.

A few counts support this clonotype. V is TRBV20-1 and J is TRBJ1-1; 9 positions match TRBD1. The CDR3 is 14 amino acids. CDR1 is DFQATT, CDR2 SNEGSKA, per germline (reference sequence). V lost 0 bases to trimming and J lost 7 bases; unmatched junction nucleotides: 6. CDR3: CSAREQGATIEAFF. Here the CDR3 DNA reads TGCAGTGCTAGAGAACAGGGGGCAACAATTGAAGCTTTCTTT.

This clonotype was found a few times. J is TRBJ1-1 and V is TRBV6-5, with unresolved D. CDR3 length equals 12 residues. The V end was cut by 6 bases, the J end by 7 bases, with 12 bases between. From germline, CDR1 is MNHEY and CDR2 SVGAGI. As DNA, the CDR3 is TGTGCCAGCAGCCAGGACGGAGATGAAGCTTTCTTT. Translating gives CASSQDGDEAFF.

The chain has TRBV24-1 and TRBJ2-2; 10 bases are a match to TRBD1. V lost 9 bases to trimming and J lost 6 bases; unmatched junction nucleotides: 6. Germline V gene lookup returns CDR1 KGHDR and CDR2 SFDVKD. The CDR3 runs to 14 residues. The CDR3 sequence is CATGGTGDPGELFF. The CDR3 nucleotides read TGTGCCACCGGGGGGACAGGGGACCCCGGGGAGCTGTTTTTT.